This T cell receptor beta chain was documented in a study of cytomegalovirus exposure and HLA in healthy donors. Notes on the study in general: Donor immune exposure was known only as CMV serostatus. V- and J-gene trimming of TCR beta was linked (in a later analysis) to a missense DCLRE1C variant. Relative to the approximately 680-donor mean, N-insertions were reportedly fewer in an Asian-associated ancestry cluster in a later analysis.

CDR1 SNHLY and CDR2 FYNNEI come from the germline V gene. The CDR3 totals 14 residues. V lost 7 bases, J lost 3 bases, and 13 bases lay in between. The PCR ran on 60 Vbeta and 13 Jbeta primers. TCRdb's copy holds only in-frame clones and misses some; the assay was immunoSEQ multiplex PCR. Among over 150,000 clones, about 68% were seen once, and the ten largest hold 2.1%. Worth noting for this clone: The antigen remains unidentified.

The sequence came from a man aged 25-45 years in good health and CMV-seronegative. This rearrangement joins TRBV2 to TRBJ2-1; D possibly corresponds to TRBD1 (5 bases). The specimen sequenced was PBMCs. CDR3 in DNA: TGTGCCAGCACAACAGGAAATCACTACAATGAGCAGTTCTTC. This translates into CASTTGNHYNEQFF. The full variable domain, in which reference TRBV2 and TRBJ2-1 provide the parts outside the CDR3, is EPEVTQTPSHQVTQMGQEVILRCVPISNHLYFYWYRQILGQKVEFLVSFYNNEISEKSEIFDDQFSVERPDGSNFTLKIRSTKLEDSAMYFCASTTGNHYNEQFFGPGTRLTVL.